Below, 4 T cell receptor beta chains from the same sample are listed, as sequenced in a study of T cells after posttransplantation cyclophosphamide. Busulfan-fludarabine conditioning, marrow transplant, and cyclophosphamide on days +3 and +4 were administered. Only in-frame clones appear in the TCRdb table, and some are missing; sequencing was by immunoSEQ multiplex PCR. Sampling found 7,000 or so clones, none seen once. The sample was PBMCs, taken after allogeneic stem cell transplant with posttransplant cyclophosphamide. These receptors all stem from a female patient aged 45-65 years who received an allogeneic stem cell transplant from an unrelated donor, was CMV-positive, and had acute GVHD only. Some T cells may originate from the graft donor.

The V gene is TRBV7-2, the J gene TRBJ1-2; 7 bases match TRBD1. Germline CDR1 reads SGHTA; CDR2 reads FQGNSA. Trimming removed 6 bases from V and 0 bases from J; junction bases left unmatched: 1. The CDR3 contains 13 residues. The CDR3: CASRQGPNYGYTF. The CDR3 DNA reads as TGTGCCAGCAGACAGGGGCCTAACTATGGCTACACCTTC.

In its sample, this clone is medium-sized (0.01 to 0.1%). CDR3 sequence reads: CASSTKTTGIGEAFF. The CDR3 DNA follows: TGTGCCAGTAGTACAAAAACGACAGGTATCGGTGAAGCTTTCTTT. The V call is TRBV19, the J call TRBJ1-1; tentatively, D is TRBD1 (6 bases). Trimming pared 4 bases from V and 7 bases from J, leaving 19 bases between. This CDR3 is built from 15 residues. Germline CDR1 LNHDA, CDR2 SQIVND (reference sequence). Complete variable domain (other parts from reference TRBV19 and TRBJ1-1): DGGITQSPKYLFRKEGQNVTLSCEQNLNHDAMYWYRQDPGQGLRLIYYSQIVNDFQKGDIAEGYSVSREKKESFPLTVTSAQKNPTAFYLCASSTKTTGIGEAFFGQGTRLTVV.

A few counts support this clone. Relative to the germline gene, one junction end is altered; a read error may explain this. Distinct nucleotide sequences in the sample also encode this CDR3. The chain joins TRBV6-5 to TRBJ2-1, with 7 bases identical to TRBD2. This CDR3 has 14 residues. Germline lookup yields CDR1 MNHEY and CDR2 SVGAGI. The CDR3 is CASSYSGGVNEQFF. DNA of the CDR3: TGCGCCAGCAGTTACTCGGGGGGAGTCAATGAGCAGTTCTTC.

The table lists this clone with many counts. The CDR3 sequence is CASSSRLEVSFGELFF. Here the CDR3 DNA reads TGTGCCAGCAGCTCAAGACTAGAAGTCTCTTTCGGGGAGCTGTTTTTT. V is TRBV7-3 and J is TRBJ2-2, with TRBD2 as a possible D gene (6 bases). The germline CDR1 and CDR2 sequences are SGHTA and FQGTGA. CDR3 size: 16 residues. V lost 4 bases, J lost 7 bases, and 19 bases lay in between.